The 25 T cell receptor beta chains below were found in one sample sequenced in a study of blood T cells in healthy people across ages (dated by TCRdb to 2014 to 2015). The library was produced with 5' RACE. The data were produced on an Illumina HiSeq 2500. The second PCR ran for roughly 7 to 11 cycles and used a J-beta primer mix along with a sample-barcoded 5' primer. TCRdb cleaned the public reads at Q25 with fastp, built clones with MiXCR and kept in-frame beta chains. Rows merge per CDR3 protein into single entries with the most common DNA and genes. The sample data list about 400,000 distinct CDR3 sequences, and approximately 47% of these were observed just once. Under 65% of the sample belongs to the ten largest clones. Sample: blood. Source of these receptors: a man in his sixties in good health.

This chain joins TRBV5-6 and TRBJ1-6; no reliable D call. The germline V gene encodes CDR1 SGHDT and CDR2 YYEEEE. This CDR3 contains 15 residues. V gave up 1 base and J gave up 6 bases, with 11 bases separating them. CDR3 amino acids: CASSLRRNGNSPLHF. The CDR3 DNA reads as TGTGCCAGCAGCTTGAGACGGAACGGTAATTCACCCCTCCACTTT.

The J gene is TRBJ2-5, the V gene TRBV12-3 or TRBV12-4; TRBD2 might be the D (6 bases). The CDR3 is made up of 12 amino acids. V lost 6 bases and J 2 bases, leaving 7 bases between the germline ends. The CDR3 nucleotides read TGTGCCAGCAGGGGGAGGCAAGAGACCCAGTACTTC. Translation gives CASRGRQETQYF.

This chain joins TRBV20-1 and TRBJ1-5; 7 bases align to TRBD1. This CDR3 contains 14 residues. The V segment lost 4 bases and the J segment 7 bases; nucleotides outside the gene matches: 10. Germline V gene lookup returns CDR1 DFQATT and CDR2 SNEGSKA (reference sequence). CDR3 nucleotides: TGCAGTGCTACGGAAAGGACAGGTCTACAGCCCCAGCATTTT. Encoded protein: CSATERTGLQPQHF.

The chain employs TRBV12-3 or TRBV12-4 and TRBJ2-1; a possible D gene is TRBD2 (7 bases). V lost 2 bases and J 4 bases, leaving 12 bases between the germline ends. The CDR3 is 15 amino acids. CDR3 sequence reads: CASSLRGAGYNEQFF. For the CDR3, the DNA is TGTGCCAGCAGTTTACGGGGGGCCGGTTACAATGAGCAGTTCTTC.

A few counts support this clonotype. CDR3 region: CATTGQNEKLFF. The CDR3, as DNA: TGTGCCACCACGGGACAGAATGAAAAACTGTTTTTT. The chain has TRBV28 and TRBJ1-4; 7 positions match TRBD1. V lost 10 bases and J lost 5; bases outside the gene matches: 4. From germline, CDR1 is MDHEN and CDR2 SYDVKM. The CDR3 extends over 12 amino acids.

The rearrangement links TRBV27 to TRBJ2-5; 10 bases line up with TRBD2. V dropped 0 bases and J dropped 11; count of bases not matched to a gene: 15. The CDR3 is made up of 17 amino acids. Per germline, CDR1 MNHEY and CDR2 SMNVEV (reference sequence). This CDR3 reads CASSLSGRASGRNEQYF. CDR3 nucleotide sequence: TGTGCCAGCAGTTTATCGGGGCGGGCTAGCGGGAGAAATGAGCAGTACTTC.

This chain joins TRBV5-1 and TRBJ1-2; D perhaps matches TRBD1 (6 bases). The CDR3 consists of 14 residues. The germline V gene has CDR1 SGHRS and CDR2 YFSETQ. Trimming left V 2 bases short and J 7 bases short, with 15 bases between. The CDR3 region is CASSFQGTDRGYTF. The CDR3 nucleotides read TGCGCCAGCAGCTTCCAGGGGACGGACCGTGGCTACACCTTC.

The CDR3 DNA reads TGCAGTGCTGGGGGACAGTCTGTCGACGAGCAGTACTTC. This codes for CSAGGQSVDEQYF. This chain connects TRBV20-1 to TRBJ2-7; 7 bases line up with TRBD1. This CDR3 has 13 amino acids. The V segment lost 5 bases and the J segment 5 bases; nucleotides outside the gene matches: 9. Germline assignment: CDR1 DFQATT and CDR2 SNEGSKA (reference sequence).

The genes are TRBV7-8 and TRBJ2-7; D is uncertain. V was shortened by 7 bases and J by 0 bases, with 7 bases between the two germline ends. Germline V gene lookup returns CDR1 SGHVS and CDR2 FQNEAQ. The length of the CDR3 is 12 residues. The chain's CDR3 is CASTRSSYEQYF. The CDR3 nucleotides read TGTGCCAGCACCCGGAGCTCCTACGAGCAGTACTTC.

The chain joins TRBV2 to TRBJ1-2; TRBD1 matches 7 bases. V lost 9 bases to trimming and J lost 5 bases; unmatched junction nucleotides: 3. CDR1 and CDR2 (germline): SNHLY, FYNNEI. CDR3 length: 11 residues. In DNA, the CDR3 is TGTGCCAGTGTACAGGGGTATGGCTACACCTTC. Its protein is CASVQGYGYTF.

The V and J genes are TRBV5-6 and TRBJ1-2, with D possibly being TRBD1 (5 bases). V lost 3 bases, J lost 8 bases, and 23 bases lay in between. The CDR3 length is 16 residues. Germline V CDR1 and CDR2: SGHDT, YYEEEE. CDR3 residues: CASSSMGVIVYVGYTF. DNA of the CDR3: TGTGCCAGCAGCTCGATGGGGGTCATCGTTTATGTGGGCTACACCTTC. The full variable domain, with the rest looked up from reference TRBV5-6 and TRBJ1-2, is DAGVTQSPTHLIKTRGQQVTLRCSPKSGHDTVSWYQQALGQGPQFIFQYYEEEERQRGNFPDRFSGHQFPNYSSELNVNALLLGDSALYLCASSSMGVIVYVGYTFGSGTRLTVV.

The rearrangement joins TRBV7-2 to TRBJ2-4, with a weak D call TRBD2 (5 bases). Trimming shortened V by 5 bases and J by 1 base, and 15 bases separated the two germline ends. In germline, CDR1 is SGHTA, CDR2 FQGNSA. The CDR3 sequence is 16 residues long. The CDR3 loop is CASSPPPPGAKNIQYF. CDR3 nucleotides: TGTGCCAGCAGCCCCCCCCCTCCGGGGGCCAAAAACATTCAGTACTTC. The entire variable domain, with the rest obtained from reference TRBV7-2 and TRBJ2-4, is as follows: GAGVSQSPSNKVTEKGKDVELRCDPISGHTALYWYRQSLGQGLEFLIYFQGNSAPDKSGLPSDRFSAERTGGSVSTLTIQRTQQEDSAVYLCASSPPPPGAKNIQYFGAGTRLSVL.

This clonotype was found a few times. The chain has TRBV12-3 or TRBV12-4 and TRBJ2-4; TRBD2 agrees at 7 bases. The CDR3 has 14 residues. Trimming took 5 bases from V and 4 from J; bases not matched to a gene: 5. The CDR3 here is CASSPAGVKNIQYF. The CDR3 nucleotides are TGTGCCAGCAGTCCCGCGGGAGTAAAAAACATTCAGTACTTC.

V gene TRBV14 combines with J gene TRBJ1-1, with D possibly being TRBD1 (5 bases). V shed 1 base and J shed 5 bases, with 11 bases lying between them. Germline CDR1 and CDR2: SGHDN and FVKESK. This CDR3 contains 14 residues. CDR3 sequence (DNA): TGTGCCAGCAGCCAAGGGACATTTCGGACTGAAGCTTTCTTT. This translates into CASSQGTFRTEAFF.

This chain joins TRBV20-1 and TRBJ2-7; D is unclear. The CDR3 runs 15 residues. Trimming removed 0 bases at V and 5 bases at J, with 17 bases between. The germline V gene encodes CDR1 DFQATT and CDR2 SNEGSKA (reference sequence). The CDR3 DNA reads as TGCAGTGCTAGAGATAGTAGGCAGGAAATTCACGAGCAGTACTTC. This sequence encodes CSARDSRQEIHEQYF.

This clonotype has only a few counts. V gene TRBV7-2 combines with J gene TRBJ2-5; D is undetermined. The V end lost 5 bases, the J end lost 5 bases, and 12 bases lay between the germline ends. Germline lookup yields CDR1 SGHTA and CDR2 FQGNSA. The CDR3 contains 13 residues. This chain's CDR3 is CASSPQVGETQYF. The DNA for the CDR3 is TGTGCCAGCAGCCCGCAAGTGGGGGAGACCCAGTACTTC.

The chain combines TRBV20-1 with TRBJ2-3; tentative D call: TRBD1 (5 bases). This CDR3 region has 14 residues. CDR1 is DFQATT and CDR2 is SNEGSKA in the germline V gene (reference sequence). The ends were cut back, 5 bases at V and 0 bases at J, with 12 bases in the middle. CDR3 residues: CSASRTTSTDTQYF. The CDR3 DNA sequence: TGCAGTGCTTCCCGGACAACTAGCACAGATACGCAGTATTTT.

The chain couples TRBV5-5 to TRBJ1-2; the D is unclear. This CDR3 comprises 14 residues. V lost 1 base and J 4 bases, leaving 11 bases between the germline ends. The germline CDR1 and CDR2 sequences are SGHKS and YYEKEE (reference sequence). As DNA, the CDR3 is TGTGCCAGCAGCTTGCAAGTCGGTGGCTATGGCTACACCTTC. It translates to CASSLQVGGYGYTF.

J is TRBJ2-2 and V is TRBV7-3; D uncertain. CDR1 is SGHTA, CDR2 FQGTGA, per germline. V lost 5 bases and J lost 6, with 7 bases in between. The CDR3 loop spans 12 amino acids. Here the CDR3 DNA reads TGTGCCAGCAGCGATCCCCCCGGGGAGCTGTTTTTT. Amino acids: CASSDPPGELFF.

J is TRBJ2-5 and V is TRBV20-1; D not certain. The end of the DNA is better explained by TRBJ2-7, so the J call may be wrong. Germline V lookup: CDR1 DFQATT, CDR2 SNEGSKA (reference sequence). The CDR3 sequence is 13 residues long. The CDR3 DNA is TGCAGTGCTAGATTTGACAAAGCCTACGAGCAGTACTTC. Amino acid sequence: CSARFDKAYEQYF.

This chain joins TRBV6-5 and TRBJ2-5; D is undetermined. The J call may be in error: the DNA end matches TRBJ2-7 better. The CDR3 loop spans 12 amino acids. Germline lookup yields CDR1 MNHEY and CDR2 SVGAGI. Written as DNA, the CDR3 is TGTGCCAGCACGGGCAACATGCACGAGCAGTACTTC. Translating it yields CASTGNMHEQYF.

The J gene is TRBJ2-3, the V gene TRBV20-1; 11 bases fit TRBD1. The germline V gene has CDR1 DFQATT and CDR2 SNEGSKA (reference sequence). This CDR3 region has 17 residues. Trimming removed 3 bases from V and 6 bases from J; junction bases left unmatched: 14. The CDR3 here is CSASRTPTRDRGDTQYF. The CDR3 nucleotides are TGCAGTGCTAGCCGAACCCCGACCCGGGACAGGGGGGATACGCAGTATTTT.

The chain employs TRBV20-1 and TRBJ2-7; D is uncertain. TRBJ2-4 matches the DNA end more closely, so the J call is doubtful. CDR1 is DFQATT and CDR2 is SNEGSKA in the germline V gene (reference sequence). This CDR3 is built from 16 residues. Here the CDR3 DNA reads TGCAGTGCGACCTCGATTGGGCCCAGAGGTGGGGACATTCAGTACTTC. This gives the protein CSATSIGPRGGDIQYF.

This clonotype was picked up a small number of times. The rearrangement links TRBV4-3 to TRBJ2-3; D possibly uses TRBD1 or TRBD2 (5 bases each). The germline V gene encodes CDR1 LGHNA and CDR2 YSLEER. Trimming took 1 base from V and 2 from J, leaving 10 bases between them. The CDR3 length is 15 residues. The CDR3 DNA follows: TGCGCCAGCAGCCAAGGAGGGGCCGACACAGATACGCAGTATTTT. It yields the protein CASSQGGADTDTQYF.

Worth noting for this clonotype: This may come from a read error, since a much larger clone is one base off. V gene TRBV7-2 combines with J gene TRBJ2-4; D is perhaps TRBD1 or TRBD2 (7 bases each). CDR1 is SGHTA, CDR2 FQGNSA, per germline. This CDR3 is 13 amino acids long. V gave up 5 bases and J gave up 13 bases, with 18 bases separating them. The CDR3 bases are TGTGCCAGCAGCCAGGGGGGGGCCTCGGAGCAGTACTTC. Protein product: CASSQGGASEQYF.